Below, 26 T cell receptor beta chains from the same sample are listed, as sequenced in a study of T cell responses to AZD1222 COVID-19 vaccine. Clones were read by immunoSEQ multiplex PCR, and TCRdb kept only the in-frame ones, dropping some. This table has around 130,000 clones, about 90% appearing once. The source material was peripheral blood, sampled on day 0 of AZD1222 vaccination. These receptors originate from an adult in good health.

This chain links TRBV29-1 with TRBJ1-4; the D is unclear. Germline loops: CDR1 SQVTM, CDR2 ANQGSEA. The CDR3 runs 13 residues. The V end was cut by 4 bases, the J end by 5 bases, with 11 bases between. The CDR3 DNA follows: TGCAGCGTTGTCGAGAGGGAAAATGAAAAACTGTTTTTT. Its protein product is CSVVERENEKLFF.

The CDR3 DNA follows: TGTGCCACCACCCCCCCGGGACAGACCTACGAGCAGTACTTC. This codes for CATTPPGQTYEQYF. The chain combines TRBV10-3 with TRBJ2-7, with TRBD1 identical over 7 bases. Germline CDR1 is ENHRY and CDR2 is SYGVKD. The CDR3 sequence is 14 residues long. With 10 bases clipped from V and 2 bases from J, the junction kept 11 bases outside the gene matches.

The chain's CDR3 is CASSRQTNTEAFF. CDR3 DNA sequence: TGTGCCAGCAGCCGACAGACGAACACTGAAGCTTTCTTT. This chain joins TRBV11-2 and TRBJ1-1; a possible D gene is TRBD1 (5 bases). V was cut by 5 bases and J by 1 base, with 8 bases left in between. Germline CDR1 SGHAT, CDR2 FQNNGV. This CDR3 is built from 13 residues. The whole variable domain, remainder taken from reference TRBV11-2 and TRBJ1-1, is EAGVAQSPRYKIIEKRQSVAFWCNPISGHATLYWYQQILGQGPKLLIQFQNNGVVDDSQLPKDRFSAERLKGVDSTLKIQPAKLEDSAVYLCASSRQTNTEAFFGQGTRLTVV.

The chain carries TRBV7-9 and TRBJ2-3; D might be TRBD1 or TRBD2, each matching 6 bases. The length of the CDR3 is 19 residues. Trimming pared 3 bases from V and 2 bases from J, leaving 24 bases between. In germline, CDR1 is SEHNR, CDR2 FQNEAQ (reference sequence). For the CDR3, the DNA is TGTGCCAGCAGCTTCCCCAGGGGAGGAGGCAGACCCCACACAGATACGCAGTATTTT. Translated, it gives CASSFPRGGGRPHTDTQYF.

J is TRBJ2-7 and V is TRBV20-1, with D unresolved. The CDR3 sequence is 11 residues long. Germline lookup yields CDR1 DFQATT and CDR2 SNEGSKA (reference sequence). The germline V and J ends were trimmed by 3 bases and 6 bases, with 9 bases remaining between them. The CDR3 loop is CSASPASEQYF. The DNA of the CDR3 is TGCAGTGCTAGTCCGGCATCCGAGCAGTACTTC.

V gene TRBV3-1 (or the pseudogene TRBV3-2) combines with J gene TRBJ2-3; TRBD1 matches 9 bases. Losses at the gene ends were 4 bases for V and 4 bases for J; bases not matched to a gene: 6. This CDR3 is built from 15 residues. Germline V lookup: CDR1 LGHDT, CDR2 YNNKEL (reference sequence). The DNA of the CDR3 is TGTGCCAGCAGCCTCTACAGGGGGCCTCCAGATACGCAGTATTTT. It translates to CASSLYRGPPDTQYF.

This clone has only one observation. This sequence joins TRBV21-1 and TRBJ2-7; the table's D call, TRBD2, was not checked against the DNA. TRBV21-1 is a known pseudogene. The CDR3 is 11 residues long. DNA of the CDR3: TGTGCCAGCAGCTCTCCCTACGAGCAGTACTTC. It codes for CASSSPYEQYF.

The rearrangement links TRBV11-3 to TRBJ2-7, with a tentative D call TRBD1 (7 bases). Germline V CDR1 and CDR2: SGHNT, YENEEA. This CDR3 region has 12 residues. V gave up 4 bases and J gave up 4 bases, with 8 bases separating them. In DNA form, the CDR3 reads TGTGCCAGCAGCTCAGGGGGGTACGAGCAGTACTTC. Its translation: CASSSGGYEQYF.

The gene calls are TRBV11-2 and TRBJ1-2, with a weak D call TRBD1 (5 bases). The CDR3 covers 14 residues. The V and J ends lost 5 bases and 8 bases respectively, with 18 bases between them. Germline-derived CDR1 and CDR2 are SGHAT and FQNNGV. The CDR3 nucleotides read TGTGCCAGCAGCCACCAAACAGGTTTTAGGGGCTACACCTTC. Protein: CASSHQTGFRGYTF. Drawing the rest from reference TRBV11-2 and TRBJ1-2, the complete variable domain is EAGVAQSPRYKIIEKRQSVAFWCNPISGHATLYWYQQILGQGPKLLIQFQNNGVVDDSQLPKDRFSAERLKGVDSTLKIQPAKLEDSAVYLCASSHQTGFRGYTFGSGTRLTVV.

CDR3 residues: CASRISRIPYGYTF. DNA of the CDR3: TGTGCCAGCAGGATTTCGAGGATCCCCTATGGCTACACCTTC. The V gene is TRBV28, the J gene TRBJ1-2; D ambiguous. The germline V gene encodes CDR1 MDHEN and CDR2 SYDVKM. Trimming left V 6 bases short and J 4 bases short, with 15 bases between. The CDR3 is made up of 14 amino acids.

The J gene is TRBJ1-1, the V gene TRBV19; D is unclear. The V gene's germline CDR1 is LNHDA and CDR2 SQIVND (reference sequence). The CDR3 has 13 amino acids. The V gene lost 5 bases and the J gene lost 3 bases, with 10 bases spanning the gap. The CDR3 nucleotides read TGTGCCAGTAGTTCCACCAGAGACACTGAAGCTTTCTTT. Amino acid sequence: CASSSTRDTEAFF.

This sequence joins TRBV7-3 and TRBJ2-6; the D gene is possibly TRBD2 (5 bases). The CDR3 runs 17 residues. Germline V gene lookup returns CDR1 SGHTA and CDR2 FQGTGA. V shed 5 bases and J shed 2 bases, with 16 bases lying between them. CDR3 residues: CASSPPAGRPGANVLTF. The CDR3 DNA sequence: TGTGCCAGCAGCCCCCCCGCGGGCAGGCCTGGGGCCAACGTCCTGACTTTC.

The chain joins TRBV28 to TRBJ2-7; 11 nucleotides align to TRBD2. The germline V gene encodes CDR1 MDHEN and CDR2 SYDVKM. The CDR3 loop spans 14 amino acids. The junction had 8 bases not matched to a gene; V was cut back by 6 bases and J by 7 bases. The CDR3 region is CASRLLAGAREQYF. CDR3 nucleotides: TGTGCCAGCAGGCTACTAGCGGGAGCTCGGGAGCAGTACTTC.

This rearrangement joins TRBV12-3 or TRBV12-4 to TRBJ1-2; D is perhaps TRBD1 (6 bases). The CDR3 runs 11 residues. V dropped 4 bases and J dropped 8 bases, with 8 bases sitting between them. CDR3 nucleotides: TGTGCCAGCAGTTATGGGGGCGGCTACACCTTC. Its protein product is CASSYGGGYTF.

This chain connects TRBV6-1 to TRBJ2-4; D unresolved. Germline V lookup: CDR1 MNHNS, CDR2 SASEGT. The CDR3 extends over 12 amino acids. Deletions cut 3 bases from V and 7 bases from J, with 7 bases between. The chain's CDR3 is CASSEVGNIQYF. CDR3 nucleotides: TGTGCCAGCAGTGAGGTTGGGAACATTCAGTACTTC.

The CDR3 region is CASSVVGTGTGELFF. The CDR3 DNA sequence: TGTGCCAGCAGCGTAGTAGGGACAGGGACCGGGGAGCTGTTTTTT. J is TRBJ2-2 and V is TRBV9; TRBD1 aligns across 9 bases. After removal of 0 bases from V and 5 bases from J, the junction contained 2 bases not matched to a gene. Germline V gene sequence: CDR1 SGDLS, CDR2 YYNGEE. The CDR3 has 15 amino acids.

This sequence joins TRBV10-3 and TRBJ2-2; D not certain. The germline gives CDR1 ENHRY, CDR2 SYGVKD. This CDR3 has 13 residues. The V gene lost 2 bases and the J gene lost 2 bases, with 3 bases spanning the gap. In nucleotides, the CDR3 is TGTGCCATCAGTGAGGCTAACACCGGGGAGCTGTTTTTT. Amino acid sequence: CAISEANTGELFF.

The chain recombines TRBV19 with TRBJ1-3, with no clear D. V was cut by 7 bases and J by 0 bases, with 13 bases left in between. The CDR3 is made up of 15 amino acids. The germline CDR1 and CDR2 sequences are LNHDA and SQIVND (reference sequence). In DNA form, the CDR3 reads TGTGCCAGTACCCCGGCCTACAGCTCTGGAAACACCATATATTTT. This gives the protein CASTPAYSSGNTIYF.

This clone was seen just once. The CDR3 bases are TGTGCCTGGAGTCTTACGGGAAATCAGCCCCAGCATTTT. Encoded protein: CAWSLTGNQPQHF. The rearrangement uses TRBV30 and TRBJ1-5; D gene uncertain. Germline CDR1 is GTSNPN and CDR2 is SVGIG (reference sequence). The CDR3 extends over 13 amino acids. The V end lost 2 bases, the J end lost 4 bases, and 9 bases lay between the germline ends.

This clone was counted once. The chain employs TRBV9 and TRBJ2-3; TRBD1 or TRBD2 may be the D gene (7 bases each). V gave up 6 bases and J gave up 2 bases, with 16 bases separating them. From germline, CDR1 is SGDLS and CDR2 YYNGEE. The CDR3 is 15 amino acids. The CDR3 protein is CASTPRGTTTDTQYF. Written as DNA, the CDR3 is TGTGCCAGCACCCCCAGGGGGACTACCACAGATACGCAGTATTTT.

This rearrangement joins TRBV4-1 to TRBJ2-3; the D is unclear. The V end was cut by 0 bases, the J end by 1 base, with 11 bases between. Germline V gives CDR1 MGHRA, CDR2 YSYEKL. The CDR3 contains 16 residues. The CDR3 region has the DNA TGCGCCAGCAGCCAAGAGATGGCCAGCGGCACAGATACGCAGTATTTT. This encodes CASSQEMASGTDTQYF.

The gene calls are TRBV11-1 and TRBJ1-6; a possible D gene is TRBD1 (6 bases). Germline CDR1 and CDR2: SGHAT and FQDESV (reference sequence). V lost 3 bases, J lost 9 bases, and 12 bases lay in between. The CDR3 covers 14 residues. The CDR3 DNA reads TGTGCCAGCAGCTTCGCAGGGGATGGTTCACCCCTCCACTTT. Protein product: CASSFAGDGSPLHF.

The gene calls are TRBV29-1 and TRBJ2-5; 9 nucleotides line up with TRBD2. In germline, CDR1 is SQVTM, CDR2 ANQGSEA. This CDR3 comprises 12 residues. After removal of 7 bases from V and 2 bases from J, the junction contained 2 bases not matched to a gene. The CDR3: CSGGREQETQYF. In nucleotides, the CDR3 is TGCAGCGGCGGGAGGGAACAAGAGACCCAGTACTTC.

As regards this clone: Other DNA variants within this sample encode the same CDR3. The genes are TRBV19 and TRBJ1-5, with D uncertain. The germline V gene has CDR1 LNHDA and CDR2 SQIVND (reference sequence). The CDR3 loop spans 14 amino acids. V gave up 3 bases and J gave up 0 bases, with 6 bases separating them. CDR3 in amino acids: CASSIGYSNQPQHF. For the CDR3, the DNA is TGTGCCAGTAGTATTGGGTATAGCAATCAGCCCCAGCATTTT. The full variable domain, rest sourced from reference TRBV19 and TRBJ1-5, is DGGITQSPKYLFRKEGQNVTLSCEQNLNHDAMYWYRQDPGQGLRLIYYSQIVNDFQKGDIAEGYSVSREKKESFPLTVTSAQKNPTAFYLCASSIGYSNQPQHFGDGTRLSIL.

The chain uses TRBV20-1 and TRBJ2-2; a possible D gene is TRBD2 (5 bases). CDR1 is DFQATT and CDR2 is SNEGSKA in the germline V gene (reference sequence). Trimming shortened V by 3 bases and J by 1 base, and 12 bases separated the two germline ends. The CDR3 spans 15 residues. The chain's CDR3 is CSASSSGGNTGELFF. CDR3 in DNA: TGCAGTGCTAGTTCCAGCGGAGGGAACACCGGGGAGCTGTTTTTT.

This sequence joins TRBV6-5 and TRBJ2-3; TRBD2 matches at 7 bases. Germline trimming cut 7 bases from V and 2 bases from J; bases unmatched to any gene: 9. The CDR3 loop spans 15 amino acids. From germline, CDR1 is MNHEY and CDR2 SVGAGI. CDR3 bases: TGTGCCAGCACTCCCTGGGGAGGGACCACAGATACGCAGTATTTT. Encoded protein: CASTPWGGTTDTQYF.